This T cell receptor (beta chain) was found in a study of molecular identifiers for immune sequencing clone quantification. Study in general: Split five ways in replicates, RNA from around 20,000 or 99,000 naive CD8 cells had four portions sequenced.

General study points: In CMV-specific effectors, clones above 20 copies held over 99% of molecules; naive, under 1%.

Bulk TCR library preparation followed previously described methods with listed TCR primers. One entry per CDR3 protein, called by TCRdb with MiXCR from the PCR reads. The sample has approximately 590,000 distinct CDR3 sequences, about 25% seen once. The V segment lost 7 bases and the J segment 6 bases; nucleotides outside the gene matches: 11. CDR3 length: 14 amino acids. Germline V gives CDR1 SGHAT, CDR2 FQNNGV. This clonotype was seen more than once but under ten times. Its antigen is not known. The specimen was naive CD8+ T cells from blood, with Jurkat cell RNA spiked in. Regarding subset: FACS-sorted CD8+CD4-CCR7+CD45RA+ naive T cells. J is TRBJ1-1 and V is TRBV11-2, with 7 bases matching TRBD1. This receptor was identified in a human donor in good health. Some libraries in this study had Jurkat cell RNA spiked in. The CDR3 DNA reads TGTGCCAGCAAATCAGGGGGGGGACTCCCTGAAGCTTTCTTT. This translates into CASKSGGGLPEAFF.